Presented here are 21 T cell receptor beta chains from one specimen sequenced in a study of cytomegalovirus exposure and HLA in healthy donors. The PCR made use of 60 Vbeta and 13 Jbeta primers. Profiling relied on immunoSEQ multiplex PCR, and the TCRdb table lists in-frame clones only, not all of them. The sample consists of about 94,000 clones, about three quarters of them appearing once. Sequencing input: PBMCs. The receptor source for this set is a middle-aged man in good health and CMV-seropositive.

The gene calls are TRBV14 and TRBJ2-1, with a possible D match to TRBD2 (5 bases). V lost 0 bases and J lost 9, with 15 bases in between. Germline CDR1 SGHDN, CDR2 FVKESK. This CDR3 spans 15 amino acids. CDR3 DNA: TGTGCCAGCAGCCAAGATTCGGGGAACTTCGGTGAGCAGTTCTTC. Its translation is CASSQDSGNFGEQFF.

The CDR3 DNA sequence: TGTGCCAGCAGCCTCGCCGCGGGTGCGGGGGCCGGCTCCTACAATGAGCAGTTCTTC. It encodes CASSLAAGAGAGSYNEQFF. The V and J genes are TRBV5-4 and TRBJ2-1; possible D gene TRBD2, 7 bases. CDR3 length: 19 residues. V was trimmed by 4 bases and J by 0 bases, leaving 23 bases between them. Germline CDR1 SGHNT, CDR2 YYREEE (reference sequence). The full variable domain, with the rest looked up from reference TRBV5-4 and TRBJ2-1, is ETGVTQSPTHLIKTRGQQVTLRCSSQSGHNTVSWYQQALGQGPQFIFQYYREEENGRGNFPPRFSGLQFPNYSSELNVNALELDDSALYLCASSLAAGAGAGSYNEQFFGPGTRLTVL.

This rearrangement joins TRBV4-3 to TRBJ2-3; D may be TRBD2 (6 bases). The V end was cut by 0 bases, the J end by 0 bases, with 16 bases between. In germline, CDR1 is LGHNA, CDR2 YSLEER. The CDR3 has 18 residues. For the CDR3, the DNA is TGCGCCAGCAGCCAAGATCTTTTGGGAGGCCTAAGCACAGATACGCAGTATTTT. Translation gives CASSQDLLGGLSTDTQYF.

This sequence joins TRBV15 and TRBJ2-2; 9 bases line up with TRBD2. Per germline, CDR1 LNHNV and CDR2 YYDKDF (reference sequence). With V trimmed by 8 bases and J by 4 bases, 14 bases remained unmatched. The CDR3 is 17 residues long. The CDR3, as DNA: TGTGCCACCCCCATATTCCCCGGGACTAGCACCACCGGGGAGCTGTTTTTT. Translation gives CATPIFPGTSTTGELFF. The full variable domain, rest sourced from reference TRBV15 and TRBJ2-2, is DAMVIQNPRYQVTQFGKPVTLSCSQTLNHNVMYWYQQKSSQAPKLLFHYYDKDFNNEADTPDNFQSRRPNTSFCFLDIRSPGLGDTAMYLCATPIFPGTSTTGELFFGEGSRLTVL.

This clone showed up just once. The chain joins TRBV19 to TRBJ1-2; 12 nucleotides align to TRBD1. The CDR3 has 16 residues. V shed 9 bases, J shed 5 bases, and the junction held 13 bases outside the gene matches. Per germline, CDR1 LNHDA and CDR2 SQIVND (reference sequence). CDR3 residues: CASTPPGQGARYGYTF. The CDR3 DNA reads as TGTGCCAGCACCCCCCCGGGACAGGGGGCTCGGTATGGCTACACCTTC.

This clone came up a few times. The rearrangement uses TRBV14 and TRBJ2-1; a weak D match, TRBD2 (5 bases). The V gene lost 1 base and the J gene lost 10 bases, with 8 bases spanning the gap. CDR1 SGHDN and CDR2 FVKESK come from the germline V gene. The CDR3 runs to 12 residues. This CDR3 reads CASSQVGEEQFF. CDR3 in DNA: TGTGCCAGCAGCCAAGTCGGGGAAGAGCAGTTCTTC.

V is TRBV4-2 and J is TRBJ2-2, with TRBD2 identical over 10 bases. With 0 bases clipped from V and 7 bases from J, the junction kept 5 bases outside the gene matches. CDR1 LGHNA and CDR2 YNFKEQ come from the germline V gene. This CDR3 contains 16 residues. The CDR3 spells CASSQDPSGGDGELFF. The CDR3 bases are TGTGCCAGCAGCCAAGACCCTAGCGGGGGTGACGGGGAGCTGTTTTTT.

This clone was seen only a few times. CDR3 coding DNA: TGTGCCAGCAGCCACATCGACAGGGGCGGTTACAATGAGCAGTTCTTC. As protein: CASSHIDRGGYNEQFF. The V gene is TRBV11-2, the J gene TRBJ2-1, with TRBD1 matching over 8 bases. Germline V CDR1 and CDR2: SGHAT, FQNNGV. The CDR3 runs to 16 residues. V dropped 5 bases and J dropped 4; count of bases not matched to a gene: 10.

V usage is TRBV10-2 and J usage is TRBJ1-5; no clear D gene. Trimming removed 0 bases at V and 3 bases at J, with 9 bases between. From germline, CDR1 is WSHSY and CDR2 SAAADI. The CDR3 is made up of 15 amino acids. The CDR3 loop is CASSESSWANQPQHF. The CDR3, as DNA: TGCGCCAGCAGTGAGTCGTCGTGGGCCAATCAGCCCCAGCATTTT.

The chain links TRBV27 to TRBJ2-6; 11 bases are a match to TRBD1. Germline lookup yields CDR1 MNHEY and CDR2 SMNVEV (reference sequence). The CDR3 length is 17 residues. Losses at the gene ends were 6 bases for V and 3 bases for J; bases not matched to a gene: 7. The CDR3 sequence is CASRDRGQSFGANVLTF. CDR3 nucleotides: TGTGCCAGCAGGGACAGGGGGCAATCGTTTGGGGCCAACGTCCTGACTTTC.

This rearrangement joins TRBV4-3 to TRBJ2-3, with TRBD2 matching over 12 bases. Per germline, CDR1 LGHNA and CDR2 YSLEER. There are 16 residues in the CDR3. V gave up 3 bases and J gave up 6 bases; unmatched junction bases: 7. CDR3 region: CASSQRLAGATDTQYF. In DNA form, the CDR3 reads TGCGCCAGCAGCCAGAGACTAGCGGGAGCCACTGATACGCAGTATTTT.

This chain links TRBV19 with TRBJ1-1, with D hard to call. Germline V gene lookup returns CDR1 LNHDA and CDR2 SQIVND (reference sequence). This CDR3 has 15 amino acids. The germline V and J ends were trimmed by 4 bases and 0 bases, with 12 bases remaining between them. The CDR3 DNA is TGTGCCAGTAGTAGGGCTATCCTGATGAACACTGAAGCTTTCTTT. This sequence encodes CASSRAILMNTEAFF.

The CDR3 bases are TGTGCCACCAGCCGGGACAGGCTTAACTATGGCTACACCTTC. It yields the protein CATSRDRLNYGYTF. The chain carries TRBV15 and TRBJ1-2, with 8 bases fitting TRBD1. The CDR3 covers 14 residues. The J segment lost 1 base and the V segment lost 5 bases, leaving 3 bases of the junction unmatched. Per germline, CDR1 LNHNV and CDR2 YYDKDF (reference sequence).

The J gene is TRBJ1-2, the V gene TRBV11-2; 7 positions match TRBD1. Germline V gene lookup returns CDR1 SGHAT and CDR2 FQNNGV. J was trimmed by 4 bases and V by 5 bases; bases with no gene match: 4. CDR3 size: 13 residues. The CDR3 protein is CASSPGQTYGYTF. The CDR3 DNA follows: TGTGCCAGCAGCCCGGGACAGACCTATGGCTACACCTTC.

The table lists this clone with a count of one. The chain combines TRBV27 with TRBJ2-7; D gene ambiguous. Trimming removed 0 bases from V and 6 bases from J, with 15 bases in between. The germline V gene encodes CDR1 MNHEY and CDR2 SMNVEV (reference sequence). The CDR3 sequence is 15 residues long. The DNA of the CDR3 is TGTGCCAGCAGTTTATCGCCGAGCCTATCAAGCGAGCAGTACTTC. Amino acid sequence: CASSLSPSLSSEQYF.

The rearrangement uses TRBV5-1 and TRBJ1-2; TRBD1 matches 11 bases. Per germline, CDR1 SGHRS and CDR2 YFSETQ. V shed 4 bases, J shed 7 bases, and the junction held 9 bases outside the gene matches. This CDR3 spans 15 amino acids. CDR3 bases: TGCGCCAGCAGCCCATGGACAGGGGGCAAACTTGGCTACACCTTC. It is translated as CASSPWTGGKLGYTF.

The chain combines TRBV2 with TRBJ1-3; the D is unclear. Trimming removed 0 bases at V and 3 bases at J, with 3 bases between. CDR1 SNHLY and CDR2 FYNNEI come from the germline V gene. The CDR3 contains 13 residues. CDR3 in DNA: TGTGCCAGCAGTGAAGCTCATGGAAACACCATATATTTT. Translation gives CASSEAHGNTIYF.

The rearrangement links TRBV10-3 to TRBJ1-5; no firm D call. This CDR3 is 14 amino acids long. Trimming shortened V by 3 bases and J by 6 bases, and 12 bases separated the two germline ends. Germline CDR1 ENHRY, CDR2 SYGVKD. The CDR3, as DNA: TGTGCCATCAGTGATCATCGGGGAGGTCAGCCCCAGCATTTT. As protein: CAISDHRGGQPQHF.

The chain couples TRBV18 to TRBJ1-2; D perhaps matches TRBD1 (5 bases). V was shortened by 2 bases and J by 5 bases, with 15 bases between the two germline ends. The CDR3 is 15 amino acids. Germline lookup yields CDR1 KGHSH and CDR2 LQKENI. Here the CDR3 reads CASSPGGTAQYGYTF. DNA of the CDR3: TGTGCCAGCTCACCAGGAGGGACGGCCCAGTATGGCTACACCTTC.

V gene TRBV2 combines with J gene TRBJ1-4, with D hard to call. CDR1 SNHLY and CDR2 FYNNEI come from the germline V gene. CDR3 length: 11 amino acids. V lost 4 bases, J lost 15 bases, and 12 bases lay in between. The DNA of the CDR3 is TGTGCCAGCAGTGTGACTTTTTTGATGTTTTTT. This codes for CASSVTFLMFF.

The chain links TRBV27 to TRBJ2-7; 9 positions agree with TRBD2. The CDR3 runs 16 residues. Germline V CDR1 and CDR2: MNHEY, SMNVEV (reference sequence). J lost 3 bases, V lost 7 bases, and 13 bases had no gene match. CDR3 coding DNA: TGTGCCAGCAAGTACGGCGGGGGGGCCGGAAACTACGAGCAGTACTTC. It translates to CASKYGGGAGNYEQYF.